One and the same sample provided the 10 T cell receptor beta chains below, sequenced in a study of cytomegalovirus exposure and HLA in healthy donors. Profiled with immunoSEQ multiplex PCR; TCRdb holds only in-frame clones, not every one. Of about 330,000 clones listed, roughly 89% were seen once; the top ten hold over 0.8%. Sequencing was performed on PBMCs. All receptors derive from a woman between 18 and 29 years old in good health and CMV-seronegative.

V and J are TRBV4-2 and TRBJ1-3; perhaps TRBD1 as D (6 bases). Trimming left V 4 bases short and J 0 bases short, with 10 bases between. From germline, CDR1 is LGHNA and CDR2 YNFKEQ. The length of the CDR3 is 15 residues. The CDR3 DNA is TGTGCCAGCAGCCGAGAGACAGGCTCTGGAAACACCATATATTTT. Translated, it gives CASSRETGSGNTIYF.

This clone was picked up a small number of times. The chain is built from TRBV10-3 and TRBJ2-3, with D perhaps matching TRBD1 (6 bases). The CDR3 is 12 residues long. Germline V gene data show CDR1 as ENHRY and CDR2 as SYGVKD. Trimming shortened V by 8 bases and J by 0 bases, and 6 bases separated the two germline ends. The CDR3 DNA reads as TGTGCCATCCAGGGGAGCACAGATACGCAGTATTTT. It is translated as CAIQGSTDTQYF.

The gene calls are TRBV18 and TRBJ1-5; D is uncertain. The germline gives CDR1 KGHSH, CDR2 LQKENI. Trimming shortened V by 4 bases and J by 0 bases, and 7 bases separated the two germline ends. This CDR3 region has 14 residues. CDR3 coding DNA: TGTGCCAGCTCACGACTGCCTAGCAATCAGCCCCAGCATTTT. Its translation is CASSRLPSNQPQHF.

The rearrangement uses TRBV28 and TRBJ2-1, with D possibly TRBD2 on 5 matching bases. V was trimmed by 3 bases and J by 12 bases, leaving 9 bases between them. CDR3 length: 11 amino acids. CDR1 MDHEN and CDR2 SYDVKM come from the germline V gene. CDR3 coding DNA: TGTGCCAGCAGTTTGGACTTGAGGCAGTTCTTC. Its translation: CASSLDLRQFF.

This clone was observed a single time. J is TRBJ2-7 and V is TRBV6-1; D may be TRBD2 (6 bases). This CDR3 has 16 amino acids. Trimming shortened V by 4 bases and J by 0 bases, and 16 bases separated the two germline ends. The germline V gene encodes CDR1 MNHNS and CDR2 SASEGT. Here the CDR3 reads CASSGGYGGSSYEQYF. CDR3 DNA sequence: TGTGCCAGCAGTGGAGGCTATGGGGGGAGCTCCTACGAGCAGTACTTC.

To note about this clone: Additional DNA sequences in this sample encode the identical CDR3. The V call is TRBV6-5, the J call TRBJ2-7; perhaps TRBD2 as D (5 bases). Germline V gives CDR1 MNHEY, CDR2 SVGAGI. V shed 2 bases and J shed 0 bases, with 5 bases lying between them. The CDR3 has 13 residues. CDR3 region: CASSYGGSYEQYF. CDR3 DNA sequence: TGTGCCAGCAGTTACGGAGGCTCCTACGAGCAGTACTTC.

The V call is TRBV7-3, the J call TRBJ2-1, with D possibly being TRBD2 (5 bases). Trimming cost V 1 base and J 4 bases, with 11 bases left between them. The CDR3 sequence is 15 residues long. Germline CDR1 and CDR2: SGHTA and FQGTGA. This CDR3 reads CASSLSPSRYNEQFF. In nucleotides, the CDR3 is TGTGCCAGCAGCTTAAGTCCTAGCCGTTACAATGAGCAGTTCTTC.

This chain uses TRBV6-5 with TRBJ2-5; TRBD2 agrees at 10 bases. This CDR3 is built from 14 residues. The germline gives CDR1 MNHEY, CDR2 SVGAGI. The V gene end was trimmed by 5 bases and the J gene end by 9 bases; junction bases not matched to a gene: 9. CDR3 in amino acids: CASSLAGAPRSQYF. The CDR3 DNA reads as TGTGCCAGCAGTCTAGCGGGAGCCCCTAGATCCCAGTACTTC.

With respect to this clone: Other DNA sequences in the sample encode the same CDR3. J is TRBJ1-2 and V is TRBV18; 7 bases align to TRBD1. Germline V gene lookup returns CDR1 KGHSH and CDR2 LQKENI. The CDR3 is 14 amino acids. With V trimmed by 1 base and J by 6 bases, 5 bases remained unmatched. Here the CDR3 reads CASSPLDRDDGYTF. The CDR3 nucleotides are TGTGCCAGCTCACCACTCGACAGGGATGATGGCTACACCTTC.

The chain's CDR3 is CASSPTSQETQYF. CDR3 DNA: TGTGCCAGCAGCCCGACAAGCCAAGAGACCCAGTACTTC. The chain couples TRBV11-3 to TRBJ2-5; D gene uncertain. V gave up 5 bases and J gave up 1 base, with 8 bases separating them. Per the germline V gene, CDR1 is SGHNT and CDR2 is YENEEA. This CDR3 has 13 residues. Looking up the rest from reference TRBV11-3 and TRBJ2-5 gives the full variable domain: EAGVVQSPRYKIIEKKQPVAFWCNPISGHNTLYWYLQNLGQGPELLIRYENEEAVDDSQLPKDRFSAERLKGVDSTLKIQPAELGDSAVYLCASSPTSQETQYFGPGTRLLVL.